This T cell receptor (beta chain) was recovered during a study of OX40 agonist ivuxolimab in advanced cancers. A note on the overall study: Ivuxolimab was an agonistic, fully human IgG2 monoclonal antibody directed against OX40 (CD134), a costimulatory receptor. The paper covers the monotherapy dose-escalation part of the phase I ivuxolimab trial, which included N ≈ 54 patients. In the dose-escalation cohort, more than 80% of patients were male, and the mean age was roughly 56 years with a range of roughly 23 to 79. Intravenous ivuxolimab was administered to patients every 2 weeks at six dose levels: 0.01, 0.1, 0.3, 1.5, 3 and 10 mg/kg. Of the roughly 53 patients in dose escalation, about 20 had hepatocellular carcinoma, about 15 had melanoma, 9 had renal cell carcinoma and 9 had head and neck cancer. Patients were allowed to have had prior anti-PD-1, anti-PD-L1 or anti-CTLA-4 therapy, and around 37% of the dose-escalation patients had previously received checkpoint inhibitors. The point of sequencing TCRbeta in the periphery was to test whether ivuxolimab changed TCR sequence diversity and drove clonal T-cell expansion. Partial responses occurred in three dose-escalation patients, of whom one had hepatocellular carcinoma and two had cutaneous melanoma. The full study reports these points: Clonal expansion of both CD4+ and CD8+ blood T cells was observed from baseline to week 6 at doses 0.1 to 3.0 mg/kg. Partial responders in the 0.1-3.0 mg/kg groups had among the lowest normalized peripheral clonal expansion, especially among CD8+ T cells. Low levels of normalized T-cell clonal expansion were also seen in some patients who did not respond. On average, CD8+ T cells showed more expanded clones than CD4+ T cells after ivuxolimab. The antigen specificity of the peripheral T cells that underwent clonal expansion was not determined.

In regard to this clone: This receptor's antigen is unknown. No much larger clone exists at a distance of one base, and base qualities are not known. Within the sample, other DNA sequences also encode this same CDR3.

Patients with a history of autoimmune disease or receiving systemic immunosuppression were excluded from the trial. Peripheral blood for TCR sequencing was drawn from every dose cohort at baseline, at cycle 4 day 1 and at cycle 7 day 1. Samples were obtained from an open-label, multicenter, first-in-human phase I dose-escalation trial of ivuxolimab. Adults with locally advanced or metastatic melanoma, renal cell carcinoma, hepatocellular carcinoma or head and neck squamous cell carcinoma were enrolled in the trial. Before TCR sequencing, CD4+ T cells and CD8+ T cells were sorted from peripheral blood as separate populations. The junction shows trimming of 6 bases on V and 2 bases on J, and the gene matches do not reach 2 bases of it. The CDR3 measures 15 amino acids from cysteine to phenylalanine. Of all the DNA, just the CDR3 is kept, 45 bases in frame from base 1. CDR1 is given as ENHRY and CDR2 as SYGVKD, both from the germline V gene.

For sequencing of the TCRbeta CDR3 region, genomic DNA was extracted from the sorted cells. TCRbeta CDR3 regions were sequenced using the immunoSEQ Assay. TCRdb obtained this table from immuneACCESS and retained in-frame rearrangements with V and J assigned. These tables miss some clones; where compared with another copy, unresolved V genes account for less than half of the shortfall, and the remainder is unexplained. The sample table shows over 55,000 clones, and 80% to 85% are seen once. The ten most abundant clones make up around 0.78% of the sample. This TCR came from an adult with an advanced solid tumor such as melanoma, head and neck, liver or kidney cancer. Source: CD4+ or CD8+ T cells sorted from blood, taken in a trial of the OX40 agonist ivuxolimab. Here the chain combines TRBV10-3 and TRBJ2-5; 14 middle bases align to TRBD2. The bases are TGTGCCATCAGGGGACTAGCGGGGGATCAAGAGACCCAGTACTTC. It translates to CAIRGLAGDQETQYF.